This TCR beta chain was recovered during a study of blood T cell repertoires in COVID-19. Overall study context: Nucleic acid was either cDNA or gDNA, and it came from T cells, B-cell-depleted T cells, or PBMCs.

Methods used by the authors: Reference gene primer amplification gave nucleated cell count estimates. Method: immunoSEQ multiplex PCR; TCRdb's copy keeps in-frame clones and lacks some. The V and J calls and the clone size are those of that table, but D and trimming were determined from the DNA. The data contain 150,000 to 200,000 clones, 82% of them singletons. CDR1 and CDR2 (germline): MNHEY, SMNVEV (reference sequence). Trimming removed 4 bases from V and 1 base from J, with 11 bases in between. This CDR3 region has 14 residues. Cohort placement rested on clinical history that participants reported themselves. Donors in Cohort 3 counted as recovered after two negative PCRs, clearance, or symptom resolution.

The sample consisted of PBMCs or T cells enriched from blood (not recorded which). The TCR originated in a man in his fifties who had recovered from COVID-19. The gene calls are TRBV27 and TRBJ2-7; a weak D match, TRBD1 (6 bases). The CDR3 coding sequence is TGTGCCAGCAGTTACTCCGGGACATCCTACGAGCAGTACTTC. Amino acid sequence: CASSYSGTSYEQYF.